The next 9 T cell receptor beta chains were all read from a single sample in a study of T cell repertoires in cytomegalovirus infection. TCRdb recomputed calls from the reads with MiXCR, one row per CDR3 protein. The sample records a few hundred thousand distinct CDR3 sequences, more than 15% being singletons. Sequences were obtained from CD8+ T cells from PBMCs. The receptors shown here come from a human donor in good health (CMV status not recorded). Some clones in this sample may be carry-over from other donors' samples.

This clonotype was found a few times. The V call is TRBV7-6, the J call TRBJ2-7; either TRBD1 or TRBD2 may fit D (5 bases each). V was clipped by 0 bases and J by 2 bases, with 8 bases between them. This CDR3 has 14 amino acids. Per germline, CDR1 SGHVS and CDR2 FNYEAQ. The CDR3 DNA reads TGTGCCAGCAGCTTAGCGGGGGTTGCCTACGAGCAGTACTTC. Translated: CASSLAGVAYEQYF.

This clonotype was seen a handful of times. This chain links TRBV10-3 with TRBJ2-6, with D uncertain. Germline assignment: CDR1 ENHRY and CDR2 SYGVKD. The V end lost 0 bases, the J end lost 1 base, and 13 bases lay between the germline ends. The CDR3 is 18 residues long. The CDR3, as DNA: TGTGCCATCAGTGAGTCTACAACCGATTATTCTGGGGCCAACGTCCTGACTTTC. This translates into CAISESTTDYSGANVLTF.

In this sample, this clonotype turned up many times. This CDR3 reads CASSSGTGTNTEAFF. The DNA for the CDR3 is TGTGCCAGCAGTTCCGGGACAGGGACAAACACTGAAGCTTTCTTT. V gene TRBV12-3 or TRBV12-4 combines with J gene TRBJ1-1; 9 positions match TRBD1. Unmatched junction bases numbered 5, after V lost 4 bases and J lost 2 bases. The CDR3 is 15 amino acids.

This clonotype was observed many times. This chain links TRBV5-5 with TRBJ2-5; D unclear. The V gene's germline CDR1 is SGHKS and CDR2 YYEKEE (reference sequence). The CDR3 has 13 amino acids. The V end lost 1 base, the J end lost 5 bases, and 9 bases lay between the germline ends. CDR3 loop: CASSLKQKETQYF. CDR3 DNA sequence: TGTGCCAGCAGCTTGAAACAAAAGGAGACCCAGTACTTC.

In its sample, this clonotype was seen a few times. V gene TRBV7-3 combines with J gene TRBJ1-1; TRBD1 might be the D (5 bases). From germline, CDR1 is SGHTA and CDR2 FQGTGA. V lost 0 bases and J 5 bases, leaving 10 bases between the germline ends. CDR3 length: 14 residues. The CDR3, as DNA: TGTGCCAGCAGCTTAACTGGGGCGGTGACTGAAGCTTTCTTT. Its protein product is CASSLTGAVTEAFF.

With regard to this clonotype: Just one base apart from a much larger clone, this may be a read error. The J gene is TRBJ1-5, the V gene TRBV28; D is unclear. Trimming stripped 7 bases from V and 4 bases from J, with 11 bases between. Looked up from germline, CDR1 is MDHEN and CDR2 is SYDVKM. The CDR3 has 13 amino acids. CDR3 nucleotides: TGTGCCAGCACTTTGGTGAGGAATCAGCCCCAGCATTTT. Translating it yields CASTLVRNQPQHF.

The chain couples TRBV7-6 to TRBJ1-1, with D possibly being TRBD1 (5 bases). V was clipped by 5 bases and J by 4 bases, with 14 bases between them. The germline V gene encodes CDR1 SGHVS and CDR2 FNYEAQ. The CDR3 has 14 amino acids. The CDR3 DNA reads as TGTGCCAGCAGCGACCTCGGGGGTAGCACTGAAGCTTTCTTT. Protein sequence: CASSDLGGSTEAFF. Full variable domain (missing parts from reference TRBV7-6 and TRBJ1-1): GAGVSQSPRYKVTKRGQDVALRCDPISGHVSLYWYRQALGQGPEFLTYFNYEAQQDKSGLPNDRFSAERPEGSISTLTIQRTEQRDSAMYRCASSDLGGSTEAFFGQGTRLTVV.

Details on this clonotype: The junction differs from germline at one of its ends, possibly a read error. The chain links TRBV7-7 to TRBJ2-1; D is unclear. This CDR3 has 13 residues. Germline V gene lookup returns CDR1 SSHAT and CDR2 FNYEAQ (reference sequence). In nucleotides, the CDR3 is TGTGCTAGCACCCCGTGGGTAGACAATGAGCAGTTCTTC. It is translated as CASTPWVDNEQFF.

The V and J genes are TRBV5-1 and TRBJ1-1; D is possibly TRBD1 (5 bases). Looked up from germline, CDR1 is SGHRS and CDR2 is YFSETQ. The CDR3 length is 19 residues. V lost 0 bases to trimming and J lost 3 bases, with 24 bases between them. The DNA for the CDR3 is TGCGCCAGCAGCTTGGGTACGACAGAAGCAGACCTTAGACACACTGAAGCTTTCTTT. This encodes CASSLGTTEADLRHTEAFF.